This passage covers 5 T cell receptor beta chains from one sample sequenced in a study of T cells in Graves' hyperthyroidism and ophthalmopathy. From RNA transcripts, TCR beta CDR3 regions were amplified. Researchers ran a first-round RT-PCR on the TCR CDR3 using the HTBI primer set. TCRdb called the multiplex PCR reads again in MiXCR, with one record for every CDR3 protein. The sample has 550,000 to 800,000 distinct CDR3 sequences, 17% seen once. Material: blood. Every receptor here comes from a man aged 45-60 years with Graves' hyperthyroidism.

This clonotype was observed many times. V usage is TRBV28 and J usage is TRBJ1-1; weak D call: TRBD1 (5 bases). CDR1 MDHEN and CDR2 SYDVKM come from the germline V gene. Trimming left V 7 bases short and J 7 bases short, with 13 bases between. The CDR3 contains 12 residues. CDR3 nucleotide sequence: TGTGCCAGCAATTCGGGGGGGGGTGAAGCTTTCTTT. Encoded protein: CASNSGGGEAFF.

The sample holds a few counts of this clonotype. This chain joins TRBV7-3 and TRBJ2-7; 11 bases map to TRBD2. V was clipped by 5 bases and J by 4 bases; unmatched bases: 7. Germline loops: CDR1 SGHTA, CDR2 FQGTGA. The CDR3 sequence is 15 residues long. CDR3 sequence (DNA): TGTGCCAGCAGCGCCCGACTAGCGGGGTTTTACGAGCAGTACTTC. Translating gives CASSARLAGFYEQYF.

This clonotype has a count of ten or more. The V and J genes are TRBV3-1 and TRBJ1-1, with D possibly TRBD1 on 6 matching bases. V lost 4 bases, J lost 2 bases, and 11 bases lay in between. Per germline, CDR1 LGHDT and CDR2 YNNKEL (reference sequence). CDR3 length equals 14 residues. In DNA form, the CDR3 reads TGTGCCAGCAGCCCCCGGACAGACAACACTGAAGCTTTCTTT. Amino acid sequence: CASSPRTDNTEAFF.

This clonotype was recorded many times. Written as DNA, the CDR3 is TGTGCCAGCAGCGTAGGGAAGGGGTCCAATGAGCAGTTCTTC. It codes for CASSVGKGSNEQFF. The chain couples TRBV9 to TRBJ2-1; D perhaps matches TRBD1 (5 bases). The CDR3 is 14 amino acids. Germline loops: CDR1 SGDLS, CDR2 YYNGEE. The V end lost 0 bases, the J end lost 6 bases, and 10 bases lay between the germline ends.

This clonotype came up many times. The rearrangement joins TRBV7-2 to TRBJ2-1, with D hard to call. CDR1 is SGHTA, CDR2 FQGNSA, per germline. With 1 base removed from V and 5 bases from J, the gap between germline ends came to 6 bases. The CDR3 runs to 13 residues. CDR3 in amino acids: CASSLGWDNEQFF. As DNA, the CDR3 is TGTGCCAGCAGCTTAGGTTGGGACAATGAGCAGTTCTTC.